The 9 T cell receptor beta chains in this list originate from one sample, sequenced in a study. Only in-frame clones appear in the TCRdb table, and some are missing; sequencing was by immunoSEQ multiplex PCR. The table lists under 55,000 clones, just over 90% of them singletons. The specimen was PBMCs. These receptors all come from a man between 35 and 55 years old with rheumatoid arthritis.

Here the CDR3 reads CASRPDRGMETQYF. CDR3 nucleotide sequence: TGTGCCAGCAGACCCGACAGGGGAATGGAGACCCAGTACTTC. This chain uses TRBV6-5 with TRBJ2-5; TRBD1 aligns across 8 bases. CDR3 length equals 14 residues. The germline V gene encodes CDR1 MNHEY and CDR2 SVGAGI. The trim removed 6 bases at V and 5 bases at J, leaving 8 bases unmatched.

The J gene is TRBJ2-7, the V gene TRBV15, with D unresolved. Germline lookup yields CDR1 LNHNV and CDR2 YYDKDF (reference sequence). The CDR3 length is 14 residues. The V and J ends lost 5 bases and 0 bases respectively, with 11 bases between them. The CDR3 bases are TGTGCCACCAGCCCTGGACCCAGCTCCTACGAGCAGTACTTC. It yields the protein CATSPGPSSYEQYF.

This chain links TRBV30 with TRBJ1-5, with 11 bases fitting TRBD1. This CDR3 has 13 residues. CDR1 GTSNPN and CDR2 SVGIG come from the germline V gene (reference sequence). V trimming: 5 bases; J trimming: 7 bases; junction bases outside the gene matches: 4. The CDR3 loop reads CAWGDRGNQPQHF. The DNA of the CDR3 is TGTGCCTGGGGGGACAGGGGGAACCAGCCCCAGCATTTT.

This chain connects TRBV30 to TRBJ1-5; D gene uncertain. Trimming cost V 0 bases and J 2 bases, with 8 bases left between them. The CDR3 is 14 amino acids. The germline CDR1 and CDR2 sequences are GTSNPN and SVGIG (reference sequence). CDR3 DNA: TGTGCCTGGAGTGTAGCGTCAGGCAATCAGCCCCAGCATTTT. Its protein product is CAWSVASGNQPQHF.

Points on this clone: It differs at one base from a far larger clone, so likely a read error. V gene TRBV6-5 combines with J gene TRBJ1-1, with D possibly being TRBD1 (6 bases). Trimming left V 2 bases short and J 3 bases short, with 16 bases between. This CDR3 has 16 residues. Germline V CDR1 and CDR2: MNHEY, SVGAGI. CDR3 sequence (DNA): TGTGCCAGCAGTTACCGGGGGGGGCGGTGGGACACTGAAGCTTTCTTT. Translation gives CASSYRGGRWDTEAFF.

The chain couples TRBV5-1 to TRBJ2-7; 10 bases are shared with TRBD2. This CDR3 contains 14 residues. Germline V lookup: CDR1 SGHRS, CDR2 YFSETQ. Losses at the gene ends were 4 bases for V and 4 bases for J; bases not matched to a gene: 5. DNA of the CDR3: TGCGCCAGCAGCCCGGGGACTAGCGTATACGAGCAGTACTTC. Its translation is CASSPGTSVYEQYF.

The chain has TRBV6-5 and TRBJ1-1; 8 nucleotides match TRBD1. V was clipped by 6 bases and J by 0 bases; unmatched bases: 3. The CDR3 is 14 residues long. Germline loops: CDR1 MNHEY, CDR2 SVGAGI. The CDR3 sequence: CASSRGQVNTEAFF. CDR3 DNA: TGTGCCAGCAGCAGGGGACAGGTGAACACTGAAGCTTTCTTT.

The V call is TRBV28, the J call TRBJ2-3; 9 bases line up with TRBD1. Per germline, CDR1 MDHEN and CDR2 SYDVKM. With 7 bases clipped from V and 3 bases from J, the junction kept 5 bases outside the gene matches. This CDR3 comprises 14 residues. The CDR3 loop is CASNPGQGTDTQYF. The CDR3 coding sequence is TGTGCCAGCAACCCGGGACAGGGAACAGATACGCAGTATTTT.

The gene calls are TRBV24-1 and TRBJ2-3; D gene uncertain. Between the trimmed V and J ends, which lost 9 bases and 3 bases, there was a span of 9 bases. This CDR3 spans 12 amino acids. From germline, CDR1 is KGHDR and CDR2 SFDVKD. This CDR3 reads CATGGRTDTQYF. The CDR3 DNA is TGTGCCACCGGCGGCAGGACAGATACGCAGTATTTT.